This T cell receptor beta chain appears in the sequencing data of a study of blood T cell repertoires in COVID-19. Sequencing was performed with immunoSEQ multiplex PCR; in TCRdb, only in-frame clones are kept and a portion is missing. The table shows about 230,000 clones, with more than 75% occurring only once. The CDR3 extends over 14 amino acids. V was pared by 5 bases and J by 4 bases, with 12 bases between. Per germline, CDR1 MNHNY and CDR2 SVGAGI (reference sequence). The gene calls are TRBV6-6 and TRBJ1-3; weak D call: TRBD1 (6 bases). The TCR was taken from a man aged 35 to 55 with acute or convalescent COVID-19. Material: peripheral blood. CDR3 in DNA: TGTGCCAGCAGTGGACAGAAACAGGGAAACACCATATATTTT. It specifies CASSGQKQGNTIYF.